The 13 T cell receptor beta chains below all came from one sample that was sequenced in a study of blood T cell repertoires in COVID-19. Sequenced by immunoSEQ multiplex PCR; TCRdb stores in-frame clones only, minus some. The repertoire has roughly 280,000 clones, around 89% of them found once; the top ten carry 2.4%. The material sequenced was PBMCs or T cells enriched from blood (not recorded which). These receptors were taken from a woman aged 18-29 years who had recovered from COVID-19.

The chain has TRBV25-1 and TRBJ1-3, with D maybe TRBD1 (5 bases). This CDR3 region has 16 residues. Trimming shortened V by 0 bases and J by 1 base, and 10 bases separated the two germline ends. Germline CDR1 is MGHDK and CDR2 is SYGVNS. CDR3 region: CASSEYFGGSGNTIYF. As DNA, the CDR3 is TGTGCCAGCAGTGAATATTTCGGGGGTTCTGGAAACACCATATATTTT.

The CDR3 loop reads CASSQGEGLRGYTF. As DNA, the CDR3 is TGTGCCAGCAGCCAAGGGGAGGGTTTACGGGGCTACACCTTC. The rearrangement uses TRBV4-2 and TRBJ1-2; D remains unclear. The CDR3 has 14 amino acids. The V end was cut by 1 base, the J end by 8 bases, with 14 bases between. Germline values: CDR1 LGHNA, CDR2 YNFKEQ.

J is TRBJ1-1 and V is TRBV10-3, with a weak D call TRBD1 (6 bases). V was trimmed by 5 bases and J by 7 bases, leaving 14 bases between them. Looked up from germline, CDR1 is ENHRY and CDR2 is SYGVKD. The length of the CDR3 is 13 residues. The CDR3 DNA is TGTGCCATCAGTCCAGGGGACCCCTATGAAGCTTTCTTT. It specifies CAISPGDPYEAFF.

The chain has TRBV28 and TRBJ1-2; D is possibly TRBD1 (6 bases). V was shortened by 6 bases and J by 2 bases, with 13 bases between the two germline ends. CDR1 is MDHEN, CDR2 SYDVKM, per germline. This CDR3 contains 14 residues. CDR3 in amino acids: CASSEQGTNYGYTF. The CDR3 DNA follows: TGTGCCAGCAGCGAACAGGGAACCAACTATGGCTACACCTTC.

There are a few counts of this clone. The chain recombines TRBV19 with TRBJ1-6; 11 bases agree with TRBD1. Trimming took 4 bases from V and 10 from J; bases not matched to a gene: 3. The CDR3 has 14 residues. The germline V gene has CDR1 LNHDA and CDR2 SQIVND (reference sequence). The chain's CDR3 is CASSSGTGGSPLHF. The CDR3 DNA reads TGTGCCAGTAGTAGCGGGACAGGGGGATCACCCCTCCACTTT. Looking up the rest from reference TRBV19 and TRBJ1-6 gives the full variable domain: DGGITQSPKYLFRKEGQNVTLSCEQNLNHDAMYWYRQDPGQGLRLIYYSQIVNDFQKGDIAEGYSVSREKKESFPLTVTSAQKNPTAFYLCASSSGTGGSPLHFGNGTRLTVT.

The V and J genes are TRBV2 and TRBJ1-5; 8 bases match TRBD1. Germline V gene lookup returns CDR1 SNHLY and CDR2 FYNNEI. V lost 7 bases and J lost 2; bases outside the gene matches: 4. There are 14 residues in the CDR3. The CDR3 sequence: CASTGGSGNQPQHF. The CDR3 coding sequence is TGTGCCAGCACAGGGGGCTCGGGCAATCAGCCCCAGCATTTT.

This clone occurred once. The rearrangement joins TRBV11-2 to TRBJ2-3; D is ambiguous. The CDR3 runs to 14 residues. Germline values: CDR1 SGHAT, CDR2 FQNNGV. Trimming stripped 1 base from V and 0 bases from J, with 5 bases between. The CDR3 nucleotides are TGTGCCAGCAGCTTAGGCAGGAGCACAGATACGCAGTATTTT. This encodes CASSLGRSTDTQYF. Supplemented by reference TRBV11-2 and TRBJ2-3, the full variable domain reads EAGVAQSPRYKIIEKRQSVAFWCNPISGHATLYWYQQILGQGPKLLIQFQNNGVVDDSQLPKDRFSAERLKGVDSTLKIQPAKLEDSAVYLCASSLGRSTDTQYFGPGTRLTVL.

The chain couples TRBV3-1 (or the pseudogene TRBV3-2) to TRBJ1-6; D is perhaps TRBD1 (6 bases). CDR1 is LGHDT, CDR2 YNNKEL, per germline (reference sequence). CDR3 length equals 13 residues. V lost 5 bases and J 8 bases, leaving 10 bases between the germline ends. The CDR3 is CASSAYRDSPLHF. DNA for the CDR3: TGTGCCAGCAGCGCTTACAGGGATTCACCCCTCCACTTT.

The rearrangement links TRBV5-4 to TRBJ2-4; maybe TRBD2 (6 bases). This CDR3 region has 14 residues. CDR1 and CDR2 (germline): SGHNT, YYREEE (reference sequence). V was clipped by 4 bases and J by 2 bases, with 10 bases between them. This CDR3 is CASSDGGTKNIQYF. CDR3 DNA sequence: TGTGCCAGCAGCGACGGGGGAACCAAAAACATTCAGTACTTC.

V is TRBV20-1 and J is TRBJ1-1; D unclear. In germline, CDR1 is DFQATT, CDR2 SNEGSKA (reference sequence). The germline V and J ends were trimmed by 3 bases and 6 bases, with 14 bases remaining between them. The CDR3 sequence is 13 residues long. The DNA of the CDR3 is TGCAGTGCTAGTAGTCACCTAGGCGCTGAAGCTTTCTTT. Amino acid sequence: CSASSHLGAEAFF.

The chain uses TRBV6-5 and TRBJ1-5; 7 bases map to TRBD1. V dropped 5 bases and J dropped 2; count of bases not matched to a gene: 3. CDR3 length equals 14 residues. Germline V gives CDR1 MNHEY, CDR2 SVGAGI. The CDR3 sequence: CASSRQGGNQPQHF. Here the CDR3 DNA reads TGTGCCAGCAGTAGACAGGGTGGCAATCAGCCCCAGCATTTT.

This chain joins TRBV10-3 and TRBJ1-4; 11 bases fit TRBD1. With 6 bases clipped from V and 3 bases from J, the junction kept 9 bases outside the gene matches. The length of the CDR3 is 17 residues. Germline V gene sequence: CDR1 ENHRY, CDR2 SYGVKD. CDR3 sequence (DNA): TGTGCCATCAGCCTCGGACAGGGGGCGCGAGCTAATGAAAAACTGTTTTTT. It specifies CAISLGQGARANEKLFF.

The V gene is TRBV29-1, the J gene TRBJ1-1; tentative D call: TRBD1 (6 bases). Per germline, CDR1 SQVTM and CDR2 ANQGSEA. Trimming stripped 4 bases from V and 8 bases from J, with 8 bases between. The CDR3 has 10 residues. CDR3 in amino acids: CSVGQEEAFF. DNA for the CDR3: TGCAGCGTTGGACAGGAGGAAGCTTTCTTT.